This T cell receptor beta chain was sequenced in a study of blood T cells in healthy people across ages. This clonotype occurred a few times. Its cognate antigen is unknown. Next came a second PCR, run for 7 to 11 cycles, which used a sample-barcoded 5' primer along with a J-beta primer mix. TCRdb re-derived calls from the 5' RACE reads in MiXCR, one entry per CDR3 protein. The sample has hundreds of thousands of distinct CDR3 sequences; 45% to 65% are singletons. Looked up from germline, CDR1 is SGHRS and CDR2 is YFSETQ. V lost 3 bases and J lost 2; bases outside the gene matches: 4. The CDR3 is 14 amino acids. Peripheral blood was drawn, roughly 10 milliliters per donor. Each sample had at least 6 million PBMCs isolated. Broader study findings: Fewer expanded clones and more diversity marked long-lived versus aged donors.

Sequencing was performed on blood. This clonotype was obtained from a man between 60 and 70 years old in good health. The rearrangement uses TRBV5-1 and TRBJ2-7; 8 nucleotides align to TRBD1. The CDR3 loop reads CASSSTGATYEQYF. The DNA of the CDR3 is TGCGCCAGCAGCTCGACAGGGGCGACCTACGAGCAGTACTTC.